These 7 T cell receptor beta chains were all obtained from the same sample, sequenced in a study of identical twins listed by TCRdb under 2016. The library was built by means of 5' RACE. Sequencing used an Illumina HiSeq 2000. Through fastp at Q25 and MiXCR, TCRdb rebuilt clones from the public reads, retaining in-frame beta chains. Rows with a matching CDR3 protein are joined into one entry that keeps the most common DNA and genes. The sample yields roughly 720,000 distinct CDR3 sequences; 15% to 20% were counted once. The ten largest make up 13% of the sample. These data are also associated with another study on T cells expressing NK-cell markers.

The material sequenced was PBMCs. Source of these receptors: a woman aged 18-30 years in good health.

The J gene is TRBJ2-3, the V gene TRBV12-3 or TRBV12-4; TRBD2 matches at 8 bases. This CDR3 comprises 15 residues. V was clipped by 8 bases and J by 4 bases; unmatched bases: 11. The CDR3 DNA reads TGTGCCAGCCTTTCACTAGCGGAGAGGGCAGATACGCAGTATTTT. Protein sequence: CASLSLAERADTQYF.

The chain is built from TRBV9 and TRBJ2-1; 7 bases are a match to TRBD1. The germline V gene has CDR1 SGDLS and CDR2 YYNGEE. This CDR3 contains 15 residues. V shed 3 bases and J 3 bases; nucleotides not matched to a gene: 6. CDR3 sequence (DNA): TGTGCCAGCAGCGAGAAGGGACAGCTCTACAATGAGCAGTTCTTC. This sequence encodes CASSEKGQLYNEQFF. Variable domain in full (rest from reference TRBV9 and TRBJ2-1): DSGVTQTPKHLITATGQRVTLRCSPRSGDLSVYWYQQSLDQGLQFLIQYYNGEERAKGNILERFSAQQFPDLHSELNLSSLELGDSALYFCASSEKGQLYNEQFFGPGTRLTVL.

This clonotype was detected many times. This chain links TRBV12-3 or TRBV12-4 with TRBJ2-5; TRBD1 or TRBD2 may be the D gene (5 bases each). This CDR3 is built from 12 residues. Trimming left V 5 bases short and J 5 bases short, with 9 bases between. CDR3 nucleotides: TGTGCCAGCAGTGGGGGATCGGAGACCCAGTACTTC. This gives the protein CASSGGSETQYF.

This clonotype was seen only a few times. V and J are TRBV10-3 and TRBJ2-7, with TRBD1 matching over 7 bases. J gave up 1 base and V 10 bases, and 4 bases lay outside the gene matches. The CDR3 covers 12 residues. The V gene's germline CDR1 is ENHRY and CDR2 SYGVKD. The CDR3 DNA is TGTGCCACTCAGGGACAGTCCTACGAGCAGTACTTC. This codes for CATQGQSYEQYF.

This clonotype was seen a handful of times. The chain is built from TRBV10-3 and TRBJ1-2; D gene unclear. Germline-derived CDR1 and CDR2 are ENHRY and SYGVKD. The length of the CDR3 is 12 residues. V was clipped by 4 bases and J by 5 bases, with 8 bases between them. The CDR3 nucleotides read TGTGCCATCAGTGTTGGAAATTATGGCTACACCTTC. It is translated as CAISVGNYGYTF.

The gene calls are TRBV12-3 or TRBV12-4 and TRBJ2-1, with a tentative D call TRBD1 (5 bases). Trimming pared 5 bases from V and 2 bases from J, leaving 13 bases between. This CDR3 is 15 amino acids long. The CDR3 bases are TGTGCCAGCAGTATCCAGGGTGGACCCTACAATGAGCAGTTCTTC. It translates to CASSIQGGPYNEQFF.

This chain links TRBV7-9 with TRBJ2-7, with D tentatively TRBD1 or TRBD2 (5 bases each). The CDR3 contains 16 residues. Between the trimmed V and J ends, which lost 5 bases and 1 base, there was a span of 18 bases. The germline CDR1 and CDR2 sequences are SEHNR and FQNEAQ (reference sequence). In nucleotides, the CDR3 is TGTGCCAGCAGCCCCCCACCGGGGCAGGATTCCTACGAGCAGTACTTC. This sequence encodes CASSPPPGQDSYEQYF. The whole variable domain, filled in from reference TRBV7-9 and TRBJ2-7, reads DTGVSQNPRHKITKRGQNVTFRCDPISEHNRLYWYRQTLGQGPEFLTYFQNEAQLEKSRLLSDRFSAERPKGSFSTLEIQRTEQGDSAMYLCASSPPPGQDSYEQYFGPGTRLTVT.